This T cell receptor beta chain was recovered during a study of OX40 agonist ivuxolimab in advanced cancers. Study summary: Treatment of patients was with ivuxolimab, an agonistic anti-OX40 (CD134) antibody. Aged about 23 to 90 with a mean of roughly 63 years, they were about 78% male. Study-wide points: Expanded peripheral T cell antigen specificity was not determined.

This clone showed up just once. Antigen specificity is unknown. With autoimmune disease history or systemic immunosuppression, patients were excluded. Here immunoSEQ multiplex PCR was the method, and the copy in TCRdb shows in-frame clones only, minus some. This sample carries about 110,000 clones, approximately 90% of them seen once, and the ten largest clones take under 0.85%. The CDR3 length is 14 residues. Germline CDR1 is SGHNT and CDR2 is YYREEE (reference sequence). V lost 7 bases to trimming and J lost 4 bases, with 15 bases between them. This receptor was obtained from an adult with an advanced solid tumor such as melanoma, head and neck, liver or kidney cancer. The material was CD4+ or CD8+ T cells sorted from blood, obtained in a trial of the OX40 agonist ivuxolimab. The chain employs TRBV5-4 and TRBJ2-1; unclear D gene. The DNA of the CDR3 is TGTGCCAGCGGCAAGGTAGCAGATTACAATGAGCAGTTCTTC. Amino acids: CASGKVADYNEQFF.